The present T cell receptor beta chain was sequenced within a study of PD-L1 blockade in urothelial cancer. About the research overall: Blood samples had a median of 141,255 T cells, more than 65,000 unique TCRs, and clonality around 0.08.

TCRdb's copy holds only in-frame clones and misses some; the assay was immunoSEQ multiplex PCR. The table records 14,000 to 15,000 clones, 85% to 90% of them present only once. This clone was observed a handful of times. V was shortened by 2 bases and J by 5 bases, with 9 bases between the two germline ends. This CDR3 has 13 residues. Germline values: CDR1 MGHDK, CDR2 SYGVNS. The clonotype was recovered from a man between 65 and 80 years old with urothelial cancer. Sequencing used PBMCs, obtained around atezolizumab (anti-PD-L1) treatment. The chain recombines TRBV25-1 with TRBJ1-2, with D hard to call. The CDR3 region has the DNA TGTGCCAGCAGTGAACGTAACCAGTATGGCTACACCTTC. It yields the protein CASSERNQYGYTF.